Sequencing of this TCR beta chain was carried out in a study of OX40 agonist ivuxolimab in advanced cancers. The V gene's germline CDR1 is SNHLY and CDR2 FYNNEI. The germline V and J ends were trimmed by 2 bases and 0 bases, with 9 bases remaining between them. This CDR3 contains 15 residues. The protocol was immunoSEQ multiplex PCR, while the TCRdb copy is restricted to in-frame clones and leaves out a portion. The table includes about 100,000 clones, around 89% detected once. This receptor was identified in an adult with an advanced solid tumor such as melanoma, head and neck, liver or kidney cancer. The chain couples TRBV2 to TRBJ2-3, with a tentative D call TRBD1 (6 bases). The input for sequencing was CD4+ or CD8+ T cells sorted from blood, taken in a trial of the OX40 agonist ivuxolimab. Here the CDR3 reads CASSEQGLSTDTQYF. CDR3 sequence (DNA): TGTGCCAGCAGTGAACAGGGGTTGAGCACAGATACGCAGTATTTT.